This T cell receptor beta chain appears in the sequencing data of a study of blood T cell repertoires in COVID-19. Turning to the study itself: Specimens from acute and convalescent COVID-19 originated in the United States, Italy and Spain. Nucleic acid was either cDNA or gDNA, and it came from T cells, B-cell-depleted T cells, or PBMCs.

The CDR3 is 18 residues long. Trimming stripped 0 bases from V and 6 bases from J, with 21 bases between. The data were produced by immunoSEQ multiplex PCR, yet TCRdb's version contains in-frame clones alone and is incomplete. Among 75,000 to 100,000 clones listed, around nine tenths were seen once. The sequence was obtained from a human donor in a cohort sampled during active COVID-19. Sequencing was performed on peripheral blood. V gene TRBV23-1 combines with J gene TRBJ2-1; possibly TRBD1 for D (6 bases). TRBV23-1 is classed as an ORF, of uncertain function. The DNA of the CDR3 is TGCGCCAGCAGTCAATCGGGGGCAGGGAAGAAGACGGGCAATGAGCAGTTCTTC. It is translated as CASSQSGAGKKTGNEQFF.